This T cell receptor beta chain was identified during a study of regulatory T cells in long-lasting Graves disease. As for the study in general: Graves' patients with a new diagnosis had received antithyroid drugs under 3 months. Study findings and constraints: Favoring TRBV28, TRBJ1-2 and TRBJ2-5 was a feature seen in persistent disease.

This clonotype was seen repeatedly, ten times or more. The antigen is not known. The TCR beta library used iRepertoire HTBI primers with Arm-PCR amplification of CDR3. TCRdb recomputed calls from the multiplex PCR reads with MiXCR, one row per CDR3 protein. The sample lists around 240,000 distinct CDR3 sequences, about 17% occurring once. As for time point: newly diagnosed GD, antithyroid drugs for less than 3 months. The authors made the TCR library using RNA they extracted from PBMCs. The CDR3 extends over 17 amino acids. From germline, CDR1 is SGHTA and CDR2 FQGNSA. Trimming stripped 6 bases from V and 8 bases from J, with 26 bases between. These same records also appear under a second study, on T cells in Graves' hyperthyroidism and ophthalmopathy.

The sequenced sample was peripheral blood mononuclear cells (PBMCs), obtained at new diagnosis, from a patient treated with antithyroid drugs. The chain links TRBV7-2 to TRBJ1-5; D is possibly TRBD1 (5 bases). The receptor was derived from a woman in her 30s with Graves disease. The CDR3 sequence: CASRPTEPQGLIKPQHF. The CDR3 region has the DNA TGTGCCAGCAGGCCCACGGAGCCCCAGGGACTGATCAAGCCCCAGCATTTT.